This passage covers 19 T cell receptor beta chains from one sample sequenced in a study of memory CD4+ T cells and cytomegalovirus serostatus. The sort gate was single viable CD3+CD4+CD8-CD45RO+ cells for memory CD4+ T cells. Libraries were prepared by immunoSEQ multiplex PCR; TCRdb keeps only in-frame clonotypes and omits some of them. The repertoire has 28,000 or so clones, about 70% of them found once; the top ten carry 0.85% to 1.1%. What was sequenced was memory CD4+ T cells from blood. Every receptor here comes from an adult in good health and CMV-seronegative.

This chain links TRBV5-5 with TRBJ2-2, with a weak D call TRBD2 (5 bases). Trimming removed 4 bases from V and 0 bases from J, with 10 bases in between. CDR3 length equals 15 residues. In germline, CDR1 is SGHKS, CDR2 YYEKEE (reference sequence). This CDR3 reads CASSLGVSNTGELFF. For the CDR3, the DNA is TGTGCCAGCAGCCTCGGGGTATCGAACACCGGGGAGCTGTTTTTT.

This clone has a handful of counts. The chain recombines TRBV6-5 with TRBJ1-5, with unresolved D. In germline, CDR1 is MNHEY, CDR2 SVGAGI. There are 15 residues in the CDR3. V was pared by 3 bases and J by 0 bases, with 9 bases between. The CDR3 here is CASSYSRSSNQPQHF. The CDR3 coding sequence is TGTGCCAGCAGTTATTCTAGAAGTAGCAATCAGCCCCAGCATTTT.

A note on this clone: An end of the junction does not agree with germline; a read error may underlie this. The CDR3 region is CASSVEGMAEAFF. The CDR3 DNA reads as TGTGCCAGCAGCGTAGAAGGGATGGCTGAAGCTTTCTTT. This chain links TRBV11-2 with TRBJ1-1; no clear D gene. Germline CDR1 is SGHAT and CDR2 is FQNNGV. The CDR3 spans 13 residues. The full variable domain, with the rest looked up from reference TRBV11-2 and TRBJ1-1, is EAGVAQSPRYKIIEKRQSVAFWCNPISGHATLYWYQQILGQGPKLLIQFQNNGVVDDSQLPKDRFSAERLKGVDSTLKIQPAKLEDSAVYLCASSVEGMAEAFFGQGTRLTVV.

This clone was recorded a few times. The chain joins TRBV5-1 to TRBJ1-2, with 8 bases aligning to TRBD1. The CDR3 totals 12 residues. V trimming: 3 bases; J trimming: 10 bases; junction bases outside the gene matches: 5. The germline gives CDR1 SGHRS, CDR2 YFSETQ. The CDR3: CASSYTGGNYTF. The CDR3 DNA sequence: TGCGCCAGCAGCTATACAGGGGGGAACTACACCTTC. Drawing the rest from reference TRBV5-1 and TRBJ1-2, the complete variable domain is KAGVTQTPRYLIKTRGQQVTLSCSPISGHRSVSWYQQTPGQGLQFLFEYFSETQRNKGNFPGRFSGRQFSNSRSEMNVSTLELGDSALYLCASSYTGGNYTFGSGTRLTVV.

The chain has TRBV4-3 and TRBJ1-2; TRBD1 matches 7 bases. Per the germline V gene, CDR1 is LGHNA and CDR2 is YSLEER. The CDR3 is made up of 15 amino acids. After removal of 4 bases from V and 2 bases from J, the junction contained 7 bases not matched to a gene. In DNA, the CDR3 is TGCGCCAGCAGCCCCCAGGGGGGCGCGAACTATGGCTACACCTTC. Its protein is CASSPQGGANYGYTF.

The chain employs TRBV7-9 and TRBJ1-1; D is uncertain. V was trimmed by 1 base and J by 0 bases, leaving 3 bases between them. The CDR3 is made up of 13 amino acids. Germline CDR1 SEHNR, CDR2 FQNEAQ (reference sequence). The CDR3, as DNA: TGTGCCAGCAGCTTAGGGATGAACACTGAAGCTTTCTTT. It specifies CASSLGMNTEAFF.

This clone has only a few counts. The J gene is TRBJ2-2, the V gene TRBV29-1; 12 bases fit TRBD2. CDR3 length: 11 residues. The junction had 5 bases not matched to a gene; V was cut back by 6 bases and J by 15 bases. Germline V gene lookup returns CDR1 SQVTM and CDR2 ANQGSEA. CDR3 loop: CSVRTSGMVFF. CDR3 coding DNA: TGCAGCGTCCGGACTAGCGGGATGGTGTTTTTT.

The V gene is TRBV6-1, the J gene TRBJ1-1, with D unclear. The germline gives CDR1 MNHNS, CDR2 SASEGT. V dropped 3 bases and J dropped 1 base, with 3 bases sitting between them. This CDR3 has 12 residues. This CDR3 reads CASSEGNTEAFF. The CDR3 nucleotides read TGTGCCAGCAGTGAGGGGAACACTGAAGCTTTCTTT.

This chain uses TRBV14 with TRBJ2-4, with TRBD2 matching 8 bases. Looked up from germline, CDR1 is SGHDN and CDR2 is FVKESK. Unmatched junction bases numbered 9, after V lost 2 bases and J lost 0 bases. The CDR3 spans 18 residues. Written as DNA, the CDR3 is TGTGCCAGCAGCCAAACTAGCGGAGGGTTTCTAGCCAAAAACATTCAGTACTTC. Translating gives CASSQTSGGFLAKNIQYF.

J is TRBJ2-7 and V is TRBV27; D is uncertain. CDR3 length: 14 residues. Germline CDR1 reads MNHEY; CDR2 reads SMNVEV (reference sequence). The V gene lost 2 bases and the J gene lost 3 bases, with 11 bases spanning the gap. The CDR3 protein is CASSLRSVGYEQYF. In nucleotides, the CDR3 is TGTGCCAGCAGTTTACGTTCAGTGGGCTACGAGCAGTACTTC.

The sample holds a few counts of this clone. The chain links TRBV7-2 to TRBJ1-3, with TRBD1 matching over 8 bases. In germline, CDR1 is SGHTA, CDR2 FQGNSA. The CDR3 spans 15 residues. V shed 3 bases, J shed 3 bases, and the junction held 4 bases outside the gene matches. CDR3 residues: CASSLTGENGNTIYF. DNA for the CDR3: TGTGCCAGCAGCTTGACAGGGGAGAATGGAAACACCATATATTTT.

The chain is built from TRBV6-6 and TRBJ2-3, with TRBD1 matching over 8 bases. CDR3 size: 16 residues. The germline CDR1 and CDR2 sequences are MNHNY and SVGAGI (reference sequence). Trimming removed 1 base from V and 6 bases from J; junction bases left unmatched: 9. CDR3 nucleotide sequence: TGTGCCAGCAGTTACTTAGGTCAGGGGGCCCCTGATACGCAGTATTTT. It yields the protein CASSYLGQGAPDTQYF.

V usage is TRBV19 and J usage is TRBJ2-7; no clear D. In germline, CDR1 is LNHDA, CDR2 SQIVND (reference sequence). Trimming cost V 5 bases and J 0 bases, with 11 bases left between them. This CDR3 has 14 residues. The CDR3 here is CASSLSSISYEQYF. CDR3 DNA sequence: TGTGCCAGTAGTCTATCGAGCATCTCCTACGAGCAGTACTTC.

V gene TRBV5-8 combines with J gene TRBJ1-3; D call uncertain. Between the trimmed V and J ends, which lost 6 bases and 0 bases, there was a span of 13 bases. The CDR3 totals 15 residues. The germline V gene encodes CDR1 SGHTS and CDR2 YDEGEE. This CDR3 reads CASTHFRNSGNTIYF. CDR3 nucleotide sequence: TGTGCCAGCACACATTTCAGGAACTCTGGAAACACCATATATTTT.

This clone was seen a handful of times. The chain employs TRBV9 and TRBJ2-1; 14 bases map to TRBD2. CDR3 length: 17 residues. The V segment lost 0 bases and the J segment 9 bases; nucleotides outside the gene matches: 8. Germline assignment: CDR1 SGDLS and CDR2 YYNGEE. Here the CDR3 reads CASSVGGTSGGGGEQFF. The DNA for the CDR3 is TGTGCCAGCAGCGTAGGAGGGACTAGCGGGGGAGGGGGTGAGCAGTTCTTC.

This clone has just a few counts. The chain links TRBV7-8 to TRBJ2-4, with no clear D. Germline assignment: CDR1 SGHVS and CDR2 FQNEAQ. Trimming took off 4 bases at V and 1 base at J, with 11 bases between the two ends. The CDR3 length is 15 residues. CDR3 region: CASSSTSGAKNIQYF. CDR3 bases: TGTGCCAGCAGCTCGACGAGTGGTGCCAAAAACATTCAGTACTTC.

CDR3: CASSFKKAGGRQDTQYF. The CDR3 DNA reads as TGCGCCAGCAGCTTTAAAAAAGCGGGGGGGAGGCAAGATACGCAGTATTTT. The J gene is TRBJ2-3, the V gene TRBV5-1, with 10 nucleotides matching TRBD2. This CDR3 has 17 amino acids. Unmatched junction bases numbered 11, after V lost 2 bases and J lost 5 bases. Germline loops: CDR1 SGHRS, CDR2 YFSETQ.

The chain links TRBV4-1 to TRBJ1-1; D may be TRBD1 (6 bases). With 6 bases removed from V and 10 bases from J, the gap between germline ends came to 12 bases. This CDR3 contains 11 residues. Germline CDR1 and CDR2: MGHRA and YSYEKL. The CDR3 sequence is CASRSGVAAFF. Here the CDR3 DNA reads TGCGCCAGCAGGTCAGGGGTGGCAGCTTTCTTT.

The J gene is TRBJ1-3, the V gene TRBV10-3; D is perhaps TRBD1 (5 bases). Germline V gives CDR1 ENHRY, CDR2 SYGVKD. The CDR3 runs 11 residues. V gave up 11 bases and J gave up 0 bases, with 5 bases separating them. The CDR3 nucleotides are TGTGCCGGGACCTCTGGAAACACCATATATTTT. Amino acids: CAGTSGNTIYF.